The 8 T cell receptor beta chains below all came from one sample that was sequenced in a study of blood T cell repertoires in COVID-19. Only in-frame clones appear in the TCRdb table, and some are missing; sequencing was by immunoSEQ multiplex PCR. The sample consists of a few hundred thousand clones, 70% to 90% of them appearing once. The sequencing input was PBMCs or T cells enriched from blood (not recorded which). The receptors originated from a woman aged 50 to 60 who had been exposed to COVID-19.

This clone was counted only a few times. This chain uses TRBV7-8 with TRBJ1-1; 12 nucleotides line up with TRBD1. Trimming cost V 5 bases and J 5 bases; bases outside gene matches: 6. Germline V gene data show CDR1 as SGHVS and CDR2 as FQNEAQ. This CDR3 contains 15 residues. Written as DNA, the CDR3 is TGTGCCAGCAGCCCCCGGGACAGGGGGCTGACTGAAGCTTTCTTT. Protein product: CASSPRDRGLTEAFF.

This clone appeared a single time. This chain links TRBV3-1 (or the pseudogene TRBV3-2) with TRBJ2-3; TRBD2 matches 12 bases. V lost 4 bases to trimming and J lost 2 bases; unmatched junction nucleotides: 7. CDR3 length: 17 amino acids. The germline V gene encodes CDR1 LGHDT and CDR2 YNNKEL (reference sequence). The CDR3 protein is CASSPTSGGHFTDTQYF. DNA of the CDR3: TGTGCCAGCAGCCCGACTAGCGGGGGACACTTCACAGATACGCAGTATTTT.

The rearrangement uses TRBV28 and TRBJ1-1, with 10 bases that match TRBD1. Trimming at V came to 8 bases and at J to 3 bases, leaving 3 bases not matched to a gene. CDR1 MDHEN and CDR2 SYDVKM come from the germline V gene. This CDR3 comprises 13 residues. The CDR3, as DNA: TGTGCCAGCGTGGGACAGGGGTACACTGAAGCTTTCTTT. It is translated as CASVGQGYTEAFF.

The V call is TRBV5-1, the J call TRBJ2-7; D perhaps matches TRBD2 (5 bases). The CDR3 is 14 amino acids. Germline V gene lookup returns CDR1 SGHRS and CDR2 YFSETQ. Trimming pared 2 bases from V and 6 bases from J, leaving 15 bases between. CDR3 sequence reads: CASSLIGGLGEQYF. In DNA, the CDR3 is TGCGCCAGCAGCTTAATCGGCGGGCTTGGCGAGCAGTACTTC. The full variable domain, rest sourced from reference TRBV5-1 and TRBJ2-7, is KAGVTQTPRYLIKTRGQQVTLSCSPISGHRSVSWYQQTPGQGLQFLFEYFSETQRNKGNFPGRFSGRQFSNSRSEMNVSTLELGDSALYLCASSLIGGLGEQYFGPGTRLTVT.

This chain uses TRBV10-3 with TRBJ1-2; D ambiguous. Germline CDR1 is ENHRY and CDR2 is SYGVKD. The CDR3 length is 15 residues. V lost 0 bases and J 8 bases, leaving 16 bases between the germline ends. The CDR3 sequence: CAISESAGQPGGYTF. The DNA of the CDR3 is TGTGCCATCAGTGAGTCCGCTGGGCAGCCGGGGGGCTACACCTTC.

This rearrangement joins TRBV20-1 to TRBJ2-5; D ambiguous. The germline V and J ends were trimmed by 3 bases and 6 bases, with 17 bases remaining between them. There are 14 residues in the CDR3. From germline, CDR1 is DFQATT and CDR2 SNEGSKA (reference sequence). For the CDR3, the DNA is TGCAGTGCTAGTAGGCGGTCAGATGTAAAGACCCAGTACTTC. This gives the protein CSASRRSDVKTQYF.

As DNA, the CDR3 is TGTGTCAGAAGCTTCACGGACAGGGGCACCACAGATACGCAGTATTTT. Amino acids: CVRSFTDRGTTDTQYF. The V call is TRBV7-5, the J call TRBJ2-3; TRBD1 is taken as the D call from the table, unchecked against the DNA. TRBV7-5 is classified as a pseudogene. This CDR3 has 16 amino acids.

The rearrangement uses TRBV5-4 and TRBJ1-1; D gene unclear. The germline gives CDR1 SGHNT, CDR2 YYREEE (reference sequence). CDR3 length: 13 residues. Between the trimmed V and J ends, which lost 0 bases and 3 bases, there was a span of 6 bases. CDR3 loop: CASSLGLDTEAFF. The CDR3 nucleotides read TGTGCCAGCAGCTTGGGTCTAGACACTGAAGCTTTCTTT.